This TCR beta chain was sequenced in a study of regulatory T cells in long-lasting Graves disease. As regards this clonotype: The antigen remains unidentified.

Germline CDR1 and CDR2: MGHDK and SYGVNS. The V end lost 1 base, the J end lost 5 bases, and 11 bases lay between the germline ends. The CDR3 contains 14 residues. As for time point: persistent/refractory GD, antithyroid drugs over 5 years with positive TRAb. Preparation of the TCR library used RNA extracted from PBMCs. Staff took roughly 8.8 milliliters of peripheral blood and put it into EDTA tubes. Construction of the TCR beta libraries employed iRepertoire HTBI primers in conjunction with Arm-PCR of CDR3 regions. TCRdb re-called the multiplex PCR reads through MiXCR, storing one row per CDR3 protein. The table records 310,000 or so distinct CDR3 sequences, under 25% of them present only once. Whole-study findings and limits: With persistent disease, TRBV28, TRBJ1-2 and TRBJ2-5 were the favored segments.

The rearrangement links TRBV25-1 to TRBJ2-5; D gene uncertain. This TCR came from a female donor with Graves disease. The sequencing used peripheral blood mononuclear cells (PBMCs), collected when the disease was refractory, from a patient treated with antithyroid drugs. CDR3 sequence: CASSELLGSETQYF. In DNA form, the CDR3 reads TGTGCCAGCAGTGAATTGTTGGGGTCGGAGACCCAGTACTTC.